This T cell receptor (beta chain) derives from a study of blood T cell repertoires in COVID-19. About the research overall: The United States, Italy and Spain supplied acute and convalescent COVID-19 samples.

Original methodology: Reference gene primer amplification in the assay estimated nucleated cell counts. Assay: immunoSEQ multiplex PCR; the TCRdb copy retains only in-frame clones and omits some. The D gene and trimming were derived from the DNA, and the V and J assignments and clone size from that table. This table holds 91,000 or so clones, about 86% found once. With 0 bases clipped from V and 5 bases from J, the junction kept 1 base outside the gene matches. The CDR3 length is 15 residues. Germline CDR1 is PRHDT and CDR2 is FYEKMQ (reference sequence). The V call is TRBV13, the J call TRBJ2-5; TRBD2 matches at 12 bases. Input material: peripheral blood. This clonotype was obtained from a woman aged 55-70 years in a cohort sampled during active or convalescent COVID-19. The CDR3 coding sequence is TGTGCCAGCAGCTTAGGCCTAGCGGGAGGGGAGACCCAGTACTTC. Its translation: CASSLGLAGGETQYF.